Following are 2 T cell receptor beta chains from one sample sequenced in a study of spatial heterogeneity in lung cancer. Findings and caveats of the study: Counts that tracked tumor mutation counts were those of expanded intratumoral alpha and beta TCRs.

These TCRs' antigens remain unknown. TCRdb used MiXCR to reprocess the 5' RACE reads, holding one entry per CDR3 protein. The table lists approximately 2,700 distinct CDR3 sequences, around 11% of them singletons, with under 8.5% in the top ten. The time point: sample taken at primary tumor resection. The specimen was lung tumor tissue, collected at surgery. The receptor source for this set is a female donor with early-stage non-small cell lung cancer.

As regards this clonotype: At one end the junction does not follow the germline gene, possibly because of a read error. V gene TRBV6-1 combines with J gene TRBJ2-7; tentatively, D is TRBD2 (6 bases). CDR1 and CDR2 from the germline V gene are MNHNS and SASEGT. This CDR3 region has 15 residues. The CDR3 is CVSRQIGGLGYEQYF. The CDR3 DNA reads TGTGTCAGCAGGCAAATCGGGGGTTTGGGATACGAGCAGTACTTC.

This clonotype is judged large. The J gene is TRBJ1-1, the V gene TRBV3-1; 7 bases map to TRBD1. The germline CDR1 and CDR2 sequences are LGHDT and YNNKEL (reference sequence). The CDR3 loop spans 15 amino acids. V was pared by 2 bases and J by 2 bases, with 5 bases of the junction left unmatched. The CDR3 DNA reads as TGTGCCAGCAGCCAACATACAGGGGCAAACACTGAAGCTTTCTTT. Encoded protein: CASSQHTGANTEAFF.